These 32 T cell receptor beta chains were sequenced from one sample in a study of cytomegalovirus exposure and HLA in healthy donors (dated by TCRdb to 2016 to 2017). To prepare the library, the immunoSEQ multiplex PCR assay was applied. A mixture of 60 forward primers for TCR Vbeta segments and 13 reverse primers for TCR Jbeta segments was used in the multiplex PCR. In its TCRdb copy, this immuneACCESS table keeps in-frame sequences only and misses some clones. Where compared with another copy, unresolved V genes explain less than half of these, and the others have no known cause. Across this sample there are under 200,000 clones, with around four fifths seen only once. Together, the top ten hold about 1.3% of the sample. The source material was PBMCs. The receptors were gathered from a man in his thirties or forties in good health and CMV-seronegative.

CDR3 coding DNA: TGTGCCAGCAGTTTATCCCGAACAGGGGTTGCCTACACCTTC. Encoded protein: CASSLSRTGVAYTF. The genes are TRBV27 and TRBJ1-2; 7 bases are a match to TRBD1. Germline assignment: CDR1 MNHEY and CDR2 SMNVEV (reference sequence). The CDR3 length is 14 residues. V lost 0 bases, J lost 10 bases, and 8 bases stayed unmatched.

Concerning this clone itself: The sample has other DNA sequences that encode this CDR3 too. Here the CDR3 DNA reads TGCAGCGTTGGAGACAGGTCTGCAACTAATGAAAAACTGTTTTTT. It translates to CSVGDRSATNEKLFF. V is TRBV29-1 and J is TRBJ1-4; D is perhaps TRBD1 (6 bases). The V and J ends lost 4 bases and 0 bases respectively, with 12 bases between them. This CDR3 has 15 amino acids. Germline V lookup: CDR1 SQVTM, CDR2 ANQGSEA.

The chain is built from TRBV7-6 and TRBJ2-1; 8 bases line up with TRBD2. V shed 5 bases, J shed 4 bases, and the junction held 10 bases outside the gene matches. Germline CDR1 is SGHVS and CDR2 is FNYEAQ. The CDR3 runs 16 residues. The CDR3 here is CASSPITSGSYNEQFF. The CDR3 region has the DNA TGTGCCAGCAGCCCTATTACTAGCGGAAGTTACAATGAGCAGTTCTTC.

V gene TRBV28 combines with J gene TRBJ1-5; TRBD1 might be the D (6 bases). The CDR3 spans 14 residues. Per the germline V gene, CDR1 is MDHEN and CDR2 is SYDVKM. V lost 6 bases and J 3 bases, leaving 12 bases between the germline ends. The CDR3 coding sequence is TGTGCCAGCAGACCAGGGGCTCTCAATCAGCCCCAGCATTTT. Translating gives CASRPGALNQPQHF. The whole variable domain, remainder taken from reference TRBV28 and TRBJ1-5, is DVKVTQSSRYLVKRTGEKVFLECVQDMDHENMFWYRQDPGLGLRLIYFSYDVKMKEKGDIPEGYSVSREKKERFSLILESASTNQTSMYLCASRPGALNQPQHFGDGTRLSIL.

A single count supports this clone. The rearrangement links TRBV7-2 to TRBJ1-2; 10 nucleotides match TRBD1. CDR1 and CDR2 from the germline V gene are SGHTA and FQGNSA. Losses at the gene ends were 4 bases for V and 7 bases for J; bases not matched to a gene: 3. The CDR3 runs 13 residues. CDR3 sequence: CASSWDRGFGYTF. The CDR3 DNA follows: TGTGCCAGCAGCTGGGACAGGGGTTTTGGCTACACCTTC.

In its sample, this clone was seen once. The V and J genes are TRBV18 and TRBJ2-1, with D hard to call. The germline gives CDR1 KGHSH, CDR2 LQKENI. V was clipped by 3 bases and J by 3 bases, with 12 bases between them. This CDR3 is 15 amino acids long. The CDR3 DNA reads as TGTGCCAGCTCACCCGGGTTGGCTAGCTACAATGAGCAGTTCTTC. As protein: CASSPGLASYNEQFF.

This clone was picked up one time. V usage is TRBV11-2 and J usage is TRBJ2-2, with D possibly matching TRBD2 (6 bases). From germline, CDR1 is SGHAT and CDR2 FQNNGV. There are 17 residues in the CDR3. V lost 2 bases to trimming and J lost 5 bases, with 18 bases between them. This chain's CDR3 is CASSLRRAGPGTGELFF. The CDR3 DNA reads TGTGCCAGCAGCTTAAGGAGGGCGGGGCCGGGAACCGGGGAGCTGTTTTTT.

J is TRBJ2-1 and V is TRBV29-1, with TRBD1 matching 7 bases. V lost 3 bases and J lost 4; bases outside the gene matches: 3. Germline loops: CDR1 SQVTM, CDR2 ANQGSEA. The CDR3 covers 13 residues. CDR3: CSVEGQLYNEQFF. CDR3 in DNA: TGCAGCGTTGAGGGACAGCTTTACAATGAGCAGTTCTTC.

The chain combines TRBV7-8 with TRBJ1-5, with D possibly being TRBD1 (5 bases). V dropped 4 bases and J dropped 7 bases, with 14 bases sitting between them. The CDR3 is made up of 14 amino acids. The V gene's germline CDR1 is SGHVS and CDR2 FQNEAQ. CDR3 DNA: TGTGCCAGCAGCTCGGGCTGGGGGGACCAGCCCCAGCATTTT. The encoded protein is CASSSGWGDQPQHF.

This chain joins TRBV4-1 and TRBJ2-7; 10 nucleotides line up with TRBD2. Germline V CDR1 and CDR2: MGHRA, YSYEKL. Trimming removed 0 bases from V and 0 bases from J; junction bases left unmatched: 11. This CDR3 region has 19 residues. The CDR3 is CASSQDPPAGGPHSYEQYF. DNA for the CDR3: TGCGCCAGCAGCCAAGATCCCCCAGCGGGAGGGCCTCACTCCTACGAGCAGTACTTC.

The chain couples TRBV5-1 to TRBJ2-2; 7 bases map to TRBD1. The germline gives CDR1 SGHRS, CDR2 YFSETQ. This CDR3 is 15 amino acids long. V lost 3 bases, J lost 4 bases, and 6 bases stayed unmatched. The DNA for the CDR3 is TGCGCCAGCAGCTCCGGACAGGAGATCACCGGGGAGCTGTTTTTT. Its protein is CASSSGQEITGELFF.

This chain uses TRBV5-1 with TRBJ1-1; 9 bases map to TRBD1. Germline CDR1 SGHRS, CDR2 YFSETQ. The CDR3 covers 15 residues. V lost 4 bases to trimming and J lost 5 bases; unmatched junction nucleotides: 9. The CDR3 DNA reads as TGCGCCAGCAGCCGGGGGGACAGGGATAAAACTGAAGCTTTCTTT. The encoded protein is CASSRGDRDKTEAFF.

The chain combines TRBV6-5 with TRBJ2-7, with D tentatively TRBD2 (5 bases). Trimming pared 5 bases from V and 6 bases from J, leaving 11 bases between. This CDR3 is 12 amino acids long. Germline V lookup: CDR1 MNHEY, CDR2 SVGAGI. The CDR3 here is CASSRGKGEQYF. The CDR3 DNA sequence: TGTGCCAGCAGTAGAGGGAAAGGCGAGCAGTACTTC.

This clone came up once. V is TRBV7-3 and J is TRBJ2-3; D gene unclear. Germline-derived CDR1 and CDR2 are SGHTA and FQGTGA. CDR3 length: 13 residues. Trimming shortened V by 1 base and J by 4 bases, and 6 bases separated the two germline ends. The CDR3 DNA reads as TGTGCCAGCAGCTTAAGACTCTCAGATACGCAGTATTTT. Protein sequence: CASSLRLSDTQYF.

This chain uses TRBV4-3 with TRBJ2-3; 10 bases are shared with TRBD1. Trimming at V came to 5 bases and at J to 3 bases, leaving 8 bases not matched to a gene. Per germline, CDR1 LGHNA and CDR2 YSLEER. The CDR3 totals 16 residues. The CDR3 protein is CASSSRDRGTTDTQYF. The CDR3 region has the DNA TGCGCCAGCAGCTCCCGGGACAGGGGAACGACAGATACGCAGTATTTT.

The V gene is TRBV5-1, the J gene TRBJ2-7; D is ambiguous. This CDR3 region has 16 residues. From germline, CDR1 is SGHRS and CDR2 YFSETQ. The ends were cut back, 6 bases at V and 0 bases at J, with 19 bases in the middle. CDR3 sequence (DNA): TGCGCCAGCACCCCCGCGCCCGCAGGATCCTCCTACGAGCAGTACTTC. Amino acids: CASTPAPAGSSYEQYF. The variable domain in full, completed from reference TRBV5-1 and TRBJ2-7, reads KAGVTQTPRYLIKTRGQQVTLSCSPISGHRSVSWYQQTPGQGLQFLFEYFSETQRNKGNFPGRFSGRQFSNSRSEMNVSTLELGDSALYLCASTPAPAGSSYEQYFGPGTRLTVT.

This clone appeared a single time. CDR3 residues: CASSRGTETSNYGYTF. The CDR3 DNA reads as TGTGCCAGCAGCCGCGGGACAGAAACTTCTAACTATGGCTACACCTTC. This chain links TRBV13 with TRBJ1-2; 7 bases match TRBD1. J was trimmed by 0 bases and V by 5 bases; bases with no gene match: 9. The CDR3 loop spans 16 amino acids. Germline values: CDR1 PRHDT, CDR2 FYEKMQ (reference sequence).

The chain couples TRBV2 to TRBJ2-5; D perhaps matches TRBD2 (7 bases). The CDR3 contains 17 residues. V was cut by 4 bases and J by 1 base, with 19 bases left in between. The germline gives CDR1 SNHLY, CDR2 FYNNEI. Here the CDR3 reads CASSGGGPTAFQETQYF. The CDR3 region has the DNA TGTGCCAGCAGTGGGGGGGGCCCGACCGCGTTCCAAGAGACCCAGTACTTC.

This chain joins TRBV19 and TRBJ2-1, with 9 bases that match TRBD2. From germline, CDR1 is LNHDA and CDR2 SQIVND (reference sequence). This CDR3 contains 15 residues. V dropped 4 bases and J dropped 9; count of bases not matched to a gene: 10. The CDR3 nucleotides read TGTGCCAGTAGTAATAGCGGGAGCACGGGGGGTGAGCAGTTCTTC. Translating gives CASSNSGSTGGEQFF.

V and J are TRBV19 and TRBJ2-1; tentative D call: TRBD2 (6 bases). V was clipped by 6 bases and J by 6 bases, with 12 bases between them. The CDR3 contains 13 residues. Germline V gives CDR1 LNHDA, CDR2 SQIVND (reference sequence). CDR3 sequence: CASSPTGVNEQFF. CDR3 sequence (DNA): TGTGCCAGTAGCCCTACGGGGGTCAATGAGCAGTTCTTC.

The chain recombines TRBV19 with TRBJ1-5; D call uncertain. CDR1 LNHDA and CDR2 SQIVND come from the germline V gene (reference sequence). CDR3 length equals 14 residues. V lost 7 bases to trimming and J lost 0 bases, with 10 bases between them. CDR3 amino acids: CASNVQVSNQPQHF. The CDR3, as DNA: TGTGCCAGTAATGTTCAGGTTAGCAATCAGCCCCAGCATTTT.

This sequence joins TRBV11-1 and TRBJ1-4; D is unresolved. The CDR3 spans 12 residues. Trimming took 3 bases from V and 8 from J, leaving 7 bases between them. Per germline, CDR1 SGHAT and CDR2 FQDESV (reference sequence). CDR3 DNA sequence: TGTGCCAGCAGCTTCGACGGGGAAAAACTGTTTTTT. Amino acids: CASSFDGEKLFF.

The sample holds a few counts of this clone. This chain connects TRBV11-1 to TRBJ2-5; D possibly corresponds to TRBD1 (5 bases). V was shortened by 1 base and J by 1 base, with 10 bases between the two germline ends. This CDR3 has 15 amino acids. Germline assignment: CDR1 SGHAT and CDR2 FQDESV (reference sequence). The CDR3 DNA sequence: TGTGCCAGCAGCTTAGAGACAGAGCCCCAAGAGACCCAGTACTTC. Its translation: CASSLETEPQETQYF.

The chain has TRBV5-1 and TRBJ2-5; perhaps TRBD2 as D (7 bases). From germline, CDR1 is SGHRS and CDR2 YFSETQ. The V and J ends lost 6 bases and 5 bases respectively, with 17 bases between them. This CDR3 has 14 amino acids. In DNA form, the CDR3 reads TGCGCCAGCACCGAGGGGGGGAGGTTGGAGACCCAGTACTTC. This sequence encodes CASTEGGRLETQYF. The variable domain in full, completed from reference TRBV5-1 and TRBJ2-5, reads KAGVTQTPRYLIKTRGQQVTLSCSPISGHRSVSWYQQTPGQGLQFLFEYFSETQRNKGNFPGRFSGRQFSNSRSEMNVSTLELGDSALYLCASTEGGRLETQYFGPGTRLLVL.

The rearrangement joins TRBV5-8 to TRBJ2-7; D remains ambiguous. V dropped 3 bases and J dropped 0 bases, with 4 bases sitting between them. Germline V gene lookup returns CDR1 SGHTS and CDR2 YDEGEE. The CDR3 is 12 amino acids. CDR3 loop: CASSWSSYEQYF. The CDR3 coding sequence is TGTGCCAGCAGCTGGAGCTCCTACGAGCAGTACTTC.

V is TRBV28 and J is TRBJ2-6, with D maybe TRBD1 (5 bases). The ends were cut back, 8 bases at V and 4 bases at J, with 15 bases in the middle. Germline V CDR1 and CDR2: MDHEN, SYDVKM. This CDR3 comprises 15 residues. CDR3 sequence: CASGTRTRGANVLTF. In nucleotides, the CDR3 is TGTGCCAGCGGTACCAGGACAAGAGGGGCCAACGTCCTGACTTTC. Drawing the rest from reference TRBV28 and TRBJ2-6, the complete variable domain is DVKVTQSSRYLVKRTGEKVFLECVQDMDHENMFWYRQDPGLGLRLIYFSYDVKMKEKGDIPEGYSVSREKKERFSLILESASTNQTSMYLCASGTRTRGANVLTFGAGSRLTVL.

The chain employs TRBV11-2 and TRBJ2-2, with no clear D. The germline V gene has CDR1 SGHAT and CDR2 FQNNGV. CDR3 size: 11 residues. V lost 5 bases to trimming and J lost 4 bases, with 2 bases between them. CDR3: CASSLTGELFF. For the CDR3, the DNA is TGTGCCAGCAGCCTCACCGGGGAGCTGTTTTTT.

This clone was detected a few times. Here the CDR3 DNA reads TGTGCCAGCTCACCAGGCTCGAGGCTTAATGAAAAACTGTTTTTT. Residues: CASSPGSRLNEKLFF. V gene TRBV18 combines with J gene TRBJ1-4; D is undetermined. CDR3 length: 15 residues. The V gene's germline CDR1 is KGHSH and CDR2 LQKENI. Trimming took off 2 bases at V and 4 bases at J, with 11 bases between the two ends.

A single count supports this clone. This chain connects TRBV6-5 to TRBJ2-5, with TRBD1 matching 9 bases. TRBJ2-7 matches the DNA end more closely, so the J call is doubtful. The CDR3 loop spans 16 amino acids. Germline V gene data show CDR1 as MNHEY and CDR2 as SVGAGI. CDR3 DNA: TGTGCCAGCAGTTACGGTCCCGGGACAGGGATTTACGAGCAGTACTTC. It specifies CASSYGPGTGIYEQYF.

This clone is a singleton in its sample. The V call is TRBV5-6, the J call TRBJ1-5; D is ambiguous. This CDR3 has 13 residues. The ends were cut back, 2 bases at V and 6 bases at J, with 9 bases in the middle. Germline lookup yields CDR1 SGHDT and CDR2 YYEEEE. CDR3 sequence reads: CASSLFASQPQHF. The CDR3 DNA follows: TGTGCCAGCAGCTTATTTGCTAGTCAGCCCCAGCATTTT.

This rearrangement joins TRBV7-9 to TRBJ2-2; D possibly corresponds to TRBD1 (6 bases). The CDR3 is 16 amino acids. V lost 6 bases, J lost 2 bases, and 16 bases lay in between. Germline V gene lookup returns CDR1 SEHNR and CDR2 FQNEAQ (reference sequence). CDR3 bases: TGTGCCAGCAGAAAATTTCCGGGACAAAACACCGGGGAGCTGTTTTTT. Translating it yields CASRKFPGQNTGELFF. The variable domain in full, with the rest retrieved from reference TRBV7-9 and TRBJ2-2, is DTGVSQNPRHKITKRGQNVTFRCDPISEHNRLYWYRQTLGQGPEFLTYFQNEAQLEKSRLLSDRFSAERPKGSFSTLEIQRTEQGDSAMYLCASRKFPGQNTGELFFGEGSRLTVL.

The chain combines TRBV19 with TRBJ1-1; possibly TRBD1 for D (5 bases). The V gene's germline CDR1 is LNHDA and CDR2 SQIVND (reference sequence). This CDR3 has 13 amino acids. The V and J ends lost 7 bases and 4 bases respectively, with 13 bases between them. Here the CDR3 DNA reads TGTGCCAGTATGGAAAGGGGTGGCACTGAAGCTTTCTTT. Its translation: CASMERGGTEAFF. Looking up the rest from reference TRBV19 and TRBJ1-1 gives the full variable domain: DGGITQSPKYLFRKEGQNVTLSCEQNLNHDAMYWYRQDPGQGLRLIYYSQIVNDFQKGDIAEGYSVSREKKESFPLTVTSAQKNPTAFYLCASMERGGTEAFFGQGTRLTVV.